These 10 T cell receptor beta chains share one sample of origin, sequenced in a study of human T cells and chemical hapten exposure (dated by TCRdb to the early 2020s). According to the study, the label for this sample's time point signals: patch test 1, 2 weeks after DPC sensitization. The treatment or condition label here, explained by the study, means: therapeutic diphenylcyclopropenone sensitization with weekly scalp DPC. Receptor libraries were prepared by RACE. The instrument given in TCRdb is NextSeq 500. TCRdb applied fastp at Q25 and MiXCR to the public reads, then kept only in-frame beta chains. Identical CDR3 proteins give one entry, which carries the most common genes and DNA. Present in this sample are about 83,000 distinct CDR3 sequences, roughly 7.6% of which were seen just once. The ten largest clones capture around 1.5% of the sample. The sample consisted of whole blood, taken in connection with sensitization to the hapten diphenylcyclopropenone (DPC). These receptors came from a woman in her thirties with alopecia areata. Some clones in this sample may be carry-over from other donors' samples.

This clonotype was detected many times. The chain couples TRBV5-1 to TRBJ2-5; a possible D gene is TRBD1 (5 bases). The CDR3 is 12 residues long. V lost 4 bases, J lost 4 bases, and 8 bases lay in between. Looked up from germline, CDR1 is SGHRS and CDR2 is YFSETQ. This CDR3 is CASSDQGETQYF. The CDR3 bases are TGCGCCAGCAGCGATCAGGGAGAGACCCAGTACTTC. Full variable domain (remainder filled in from reference TRBV5-1 and TRBJ2-5): KAGVTQTPRYLIKTRGQQVTLSCSPISGHRSVSWYQQTPGQGLQFLFEYFSETQRNKGNFPGRFSGRQFSNSRSEMNVSTLELGDSALYLCASSDQGETQYFGPGTRLLVL.

This clonotype was observed many times. The chain recombines TRBV28 with TRBJ1-6; a weak D match, TRBD1 (6 bases). V was cut by 2 bases and J by 4 bases, with 9 bases left in between. CDR1 and CDR2 (germline): MDHEN, SYDVKM. The CDR3 consists of 15 residues. The CDR3 DNA sequence: TGTGCCAGCAGTTTACCGGACAGATATAATTCACCCCTCCACTTT. Its protein is CASSLPDRYNSPLHF.

This clonotype was picked up many times. The chain uses TRBV5-1 and TRBJ1-1; TRBD1 matches at 7 bases. J gave up 2 bases and V 4 bases, and 5 bases lay outside the gene matches. The germline gives CDR1 SGHRS, CDR2 YFSETQ. The CDR3 sequence is 14 residues long. This CDR3 is CASSHGQVNTEAFF. CDR3 nucleotide sequence: TGCGCCAGCAGCCACGGACAGGTTAACACTGAAGCTTTCTTT.

This clonotype was observed at least ten times. This chain uses TRBV6-5 with TRBJ1-1, with a possible D match to TRBD1 (6 bases). Germline assignment: CDR1 MNHEY and CDR2 SVGAGI. Between the trimmed V and J ends, which lost 0 bases and 4 bases, there was a span of 9 bases. This CDR3 comprises 14 residues. Here the CDR3 DNA reads TGTGCCAGCAGTTACTCGGGCAGGGGCACTGAAGCTTTCTTT. Translated, it gives CASSYSGRGTEAFF.

In this sample, this clonotype turned up many times. This chain uses TRBV20-1 with TRBJ1-1, with D possibly matching TRBD1 (6 bases). The V end lost 6 bases, the J end lost 4 bases, and 18 bases lay between the germline ends. The CDR3 is 14 residues long. Looked up from germline, CDR1 is DFQATT and CDR2 is SNEGSKA (reference sequence). The CDR3 loop is CSAQAGRGVTEAFF. DNA for the CDR3: TGCAGTGCCCAGGCCGGCAGGGGAGTCACTGAAGCTTTCTTT.

This clonotype was recorded many times. The rearrangement joins TRBV12-5 to TRBJ1-1; no reliable D call. Per germline, CDR1 LGHNT and CDR2 FRNRAP. This CDR3 comprises 11 residues. Between the trimmed V and J ends, which lost 7 bases and 5 bases, there was a span of 8 bases. CDR3 in amino acids: CASVDVTEAFF. As DNA, the CDR3 is TGTGCTAGTGTCGATGTAACTGAAGCTTTCTTT.

This clonotype was picked up many times. The junction shows a germline mismatch at one end, possibly a read error. The chain joins TRBV5-1 to TRBJ2-3, with D hard to call. The germline V gene encodes CDR1 SGHRS and CDR2 YFSETQ. This CDR3 is 13 amino acids long. The CDR3 region has the DNA TGTGCCAGCAGGCCCGGAAGCACAGATACGCAGTATTTT. As protein: CASRPGSTDTQYF.

In its sample, this clonotype was seen many times. The chain carries TRBV2 and TRBJ2-1; TRBD1 matches at 9 bases. Per the germline V gene, CDR1 is SNHLY and CDR2 is FYNNEI. Trimming removed 6 bases from V and 4 bases from J; junction bases left unmatched: 4. The CDR3 has 14 amino acids. The CDR3, as DNA: TGTGCCAGCAGCAGGGGACAGGGTTACAATGAGCAGTTCTTC. Protein sequence: CASSRGQGYNEQFF.

The V gene is TRBV4-1, the J gene TRBJ1-1, with a possible D match to TRBD1 (5 bases). The CDR3 contains 19 residues. Germline loops: CDR1 MGHRA, CDR2 YSYEKL. Trimming stripped 2 bases from V and 2 bases from J, with 24 bases between. The CDR3 loop is CASSQSLAWGDRENTEAFF. CDR3 in DNA: TGCGCCAGCAGCCAATCCCTCGCTTGGGGTGACAGAGAAAACACTGAAGCTTTCTTT.

The chain is built from TRBV5-4 and TRBJ2-7; no clear D. V shed 4 bases and J shed 0 bases, with 11 bases lying between them. CDR3 size: 14 residues. In germline, CDR1 is SGHNT, CDR2 YYREEE (reference sequence). In nucleotides, the CDR3 is TGTGCCAGCAGCCCCCATCCGAGCTCCTACGAGCAGTACTTC. Its translation: CASSPHPSSYEQYF.